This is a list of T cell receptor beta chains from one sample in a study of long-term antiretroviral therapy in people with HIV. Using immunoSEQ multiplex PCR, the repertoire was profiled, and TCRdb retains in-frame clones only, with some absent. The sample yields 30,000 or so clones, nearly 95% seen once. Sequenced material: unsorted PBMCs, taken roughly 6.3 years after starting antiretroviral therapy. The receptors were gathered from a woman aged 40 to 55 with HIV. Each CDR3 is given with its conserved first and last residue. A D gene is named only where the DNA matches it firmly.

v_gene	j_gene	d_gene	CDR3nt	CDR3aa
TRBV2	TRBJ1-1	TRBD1	TGTGCCAGCCGCAGGGGACAGTCTATGAACACTGAAGCTTTCTTT	CASRRGQSMNTEAFF
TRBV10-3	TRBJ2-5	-	TGTGCCATCAGCAGCCAAGAGACCCAGTACTTC	CAISSQETQYF
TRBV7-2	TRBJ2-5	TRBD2	TGTGCCAGCAGCTTAAGGACTAGCGGGGTTCAAGAGACCCAGTACTTC	CASSLRTSGVQETQYF
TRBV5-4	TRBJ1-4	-	TGTGCCAGCAGCTTGGGGGGAGGCCCCCGAACTAATGAAAAACTGTTTTTT	CASSLGGGPRTNEKLFF
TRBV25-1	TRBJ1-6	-	TGTGCCAGCAGCAGAACGCAATCACCCCTCCACTTT	CASSRTQSPLHF
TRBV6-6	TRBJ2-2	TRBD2	TGTGCCAGCAGTTACGGCGGGGGGGCCACCGGGGAGCTGTTTTTT	CASSYGGGATGELFF
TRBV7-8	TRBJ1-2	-	TGTGCCAGCAGCTTACGGAACTCGGACCGACCTTTTCGACGGGGCTACACCTTC	CASSLRNSDRPFRRGYTF
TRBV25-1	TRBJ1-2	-	TGTGCCAGCAGTAGGGGGGGGAACTATGGCTACACCTTC	CASSRGGNYGYTF
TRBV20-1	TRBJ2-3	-	TGCAGTGCTAGACTGAATACGCAGTATTTT	CSARLNTQYF
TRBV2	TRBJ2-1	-	TGTGCCAGCAGTGAAGCAGGGGTGGGGGTGAATGAGCAGTTCTTC	CASSEAGVGVNEQFF
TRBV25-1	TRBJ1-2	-	TGTGCCAGCAGTGAGTGGGGAGGCTACACCTTC	CASSEWGGYTF